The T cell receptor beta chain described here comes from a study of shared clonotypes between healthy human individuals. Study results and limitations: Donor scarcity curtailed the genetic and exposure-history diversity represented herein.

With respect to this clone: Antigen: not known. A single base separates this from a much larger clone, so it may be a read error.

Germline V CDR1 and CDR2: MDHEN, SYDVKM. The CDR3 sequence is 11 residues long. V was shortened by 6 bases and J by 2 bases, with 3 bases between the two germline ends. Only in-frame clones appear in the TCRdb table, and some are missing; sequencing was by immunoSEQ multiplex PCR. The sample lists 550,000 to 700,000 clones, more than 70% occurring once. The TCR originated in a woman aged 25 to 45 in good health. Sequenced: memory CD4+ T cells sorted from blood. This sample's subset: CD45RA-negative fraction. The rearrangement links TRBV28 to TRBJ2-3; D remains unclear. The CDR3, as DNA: TGTGCCAGCAGCACCACAGATACGCAGTATTTT. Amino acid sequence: CASSTTDTQYF.